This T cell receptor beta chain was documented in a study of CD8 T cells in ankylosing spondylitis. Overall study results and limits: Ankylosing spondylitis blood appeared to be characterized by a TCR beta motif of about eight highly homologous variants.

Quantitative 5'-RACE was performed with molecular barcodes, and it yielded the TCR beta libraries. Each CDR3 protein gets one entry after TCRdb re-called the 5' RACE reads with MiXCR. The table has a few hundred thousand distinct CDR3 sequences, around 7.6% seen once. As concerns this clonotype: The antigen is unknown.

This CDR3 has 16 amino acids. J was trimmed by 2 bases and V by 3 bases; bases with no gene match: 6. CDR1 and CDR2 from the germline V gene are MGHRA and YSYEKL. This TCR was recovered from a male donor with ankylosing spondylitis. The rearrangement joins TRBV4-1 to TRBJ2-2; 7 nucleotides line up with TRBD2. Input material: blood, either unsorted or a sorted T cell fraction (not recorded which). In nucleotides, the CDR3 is TGCGCCAGCAGCCAGGGGGGGGGGACTAACACCGGGGAGCTGTTTTTT. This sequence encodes CASSQGGGTNTGELFF.